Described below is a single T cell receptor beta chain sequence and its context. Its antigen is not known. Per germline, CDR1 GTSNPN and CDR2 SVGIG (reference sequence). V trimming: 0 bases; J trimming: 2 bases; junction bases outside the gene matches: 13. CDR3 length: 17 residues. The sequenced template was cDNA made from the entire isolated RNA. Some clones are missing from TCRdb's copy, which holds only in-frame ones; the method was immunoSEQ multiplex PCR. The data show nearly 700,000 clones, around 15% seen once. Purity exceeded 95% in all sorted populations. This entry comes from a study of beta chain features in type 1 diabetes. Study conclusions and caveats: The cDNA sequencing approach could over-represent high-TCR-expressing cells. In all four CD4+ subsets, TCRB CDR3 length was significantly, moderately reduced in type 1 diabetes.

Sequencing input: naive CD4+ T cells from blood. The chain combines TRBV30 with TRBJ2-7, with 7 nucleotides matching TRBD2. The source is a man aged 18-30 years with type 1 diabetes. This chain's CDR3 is CAWSVGWGGRPAYEQYF. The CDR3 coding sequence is TGTGCCTGGAGTGTAGGTTGGGGAGGGCGGCCTGCCTACGAGCAGTACTTC.